The rows below give T cell receptor beta chains drawn from one sample of a study of blood T cells in healthy people across ages. One entry per CDR3 protein results from TCRdb running MiXCR on the 5' RACE reads. The table has roughly 1,700,000 distinct CDR3 sequences, roughly 27% seen once. Material: blood. The receptors derive from a woman in her thirties in good health. The CDR3 runs from the conserved cysteine through the conserved F or W. Fields, in order: clone size, D gene, V gene, J gene, CDR3 DNA, CDR3 protein. D genes are given only for firm matches. Size values are once, few and many counts, or a class for expanded clones, and some rows have none.

size: few
D: TRBD1
V: TRBV5-1
J: TRBJ2-1
DNA: TGCGCCAGCAGCTGGGCGGGACAGGGTTACAATGAGCAGTTCTTC
CDR3: CASSWAGQGYNEQFF

size: .
D: TRBD1
V: TRBV9
J: TRBJ2-2
DNA: TGTGCCAGCAGCGTAGAAGGGACAGGGTTAACCGGGGAGCTGTTTTTT
CDR3: CASSVEGTGLTGELFF

size: few
D: TRBD1
V: TRBV12-5
J: TRBJ1-5
DNA: TGTGCTAGTGGTCCGGGGACAGTTGATAGCAATCAGCCCCAGCATTTT
CDR3: CASGPGTVDSNQPQHF

size: few
D: TRBD1
V: TRBV19
J: TRBJ1-5
DNA: TGTGCCAGCCGGACAGGGTCTGGTCAGCCCCAGCATTTT
CDR3: CASRTGSGQPQHF

size: once
D: TRBD2
V: TRBV4-2
J: TRBJ2-5
DNA: TGTGCCAGCAGCCAAGATCGAGCGGGACTAGCGGGGGAGACCCAGTACTTC
CDR3: CASSQDRAGLAGETQYF

size: .
D: .
V: TRBV6-2/TRBV6-3
J: TRBJ1-2
DNA: TGTGCCAGCAGTTATGCCGCGCCTGGGAACGGCTATGGCTACACCTTC
CDR3: CASSYAAPGNGYGYTF

size: .
D: .
V: TRBV6-5
J: TRBJ2-1
DNA: TGTGCCAGCAGCCGAGAAATGGACAATGAGCAGTTCTTC
CDR3: CASSREMDNEQFF

size: few
D: TRBD2
V: TRBV12-3/TRBV12-4
J: TRBJ2-3
DNA: TGTGCCAGCGGTAGAGCGGGAGACCCCTCCACAGATACGCAGTATTTT
CDR3: CASGRAGDPSTDTQYF

size: many
D: .
V: TRBV12-3/TRBV12-4
J: TRBJ2-1
DNA: TGTGCCAGCAGTTTAGCGGGAGGGGGGAACAATGAGCAGTTCTTC
CDR3: CASSLAGGGNNEQFF

size: few
D: TRBD1
V: TRBV7-2
J: TRBJ2-4
DNA: TGTGCCAGCAGCGTATACAGGGGCAACATTCAGTACTTC
CDR3: CASSVYRGNIQYF

size: few
D: .
V: TRBV12-3/TRBV12-4
J: TRBJ2-3
DNA: TGTGCCAGCAGTTTAGCGCTTTTAGATGATACGCAGTATTTT
CDR3: CASSLALLDDTQYF

size: .
D: .
V: TRBV20-1
J: TRBJ2-1
DNA: TGCAGTGCTCAAGATACACAACAGGGATATGAGCAGTTCTTC
CDR3: CSAQDTQQGYEQFF

size: few
D: .
V: TRBV7-9
J: TRBJ1-2
DNA: TGTGCCAGCAGCTTAGCCATTTATGGCTACACCTTC
CDR3: CASSLAIYGYTF

size: few
D: TRBD2
V: TRBV7-9
J: TRBJ2-1
DNA: TGTGCCAGCAGTGATAAACCGGGACTAGCCCCCTCGGCCAATGAGCAGTTCTTC
CDR3: CASSDKPGLAPSANEQFF